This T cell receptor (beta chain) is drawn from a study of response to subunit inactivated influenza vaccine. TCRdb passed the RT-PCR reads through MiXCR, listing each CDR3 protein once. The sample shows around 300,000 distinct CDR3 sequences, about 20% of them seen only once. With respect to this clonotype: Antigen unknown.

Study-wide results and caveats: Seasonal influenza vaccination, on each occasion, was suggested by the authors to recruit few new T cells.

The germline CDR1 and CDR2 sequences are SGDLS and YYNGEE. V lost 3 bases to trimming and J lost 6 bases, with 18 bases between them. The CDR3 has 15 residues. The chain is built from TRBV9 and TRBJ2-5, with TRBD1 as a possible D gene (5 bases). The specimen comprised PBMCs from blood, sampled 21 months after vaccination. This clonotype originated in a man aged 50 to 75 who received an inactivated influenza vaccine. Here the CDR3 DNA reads TGTGCCAGCAGCGACGAGGCAGGGTTAACGAAGACCCAGTACTTC. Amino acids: CASSDEAGLTKTQYF.